One sample yielded the 32 T cell receptor beta chains listed below, sequenced in a study of T-cell memory formation after mild COVID-19. TCRdb analysed the 5' RACE reads with MiXCR anew, one entry per CDR3 protein. The sample consists of more than 150,000 distinct CDR3 sequences, about 18% of them appearing once. Sequences were obtained from PBMCs or a T cell subset sorted from them (not recorded which). These receptors were obtained from a man aged 18 to 30 who had mild COVID-19 (a few samples of this study predate the infection). Cell type and time point are not known.

The chain combines TRBV4-1 with TRBJ2-2, with unresolved D. CDR1 is MGHRA, CDR2 YSYEKL, per germline. This CDR3 region has 18 residues. V shed 6 bases and J shed 1 base, with 21 bases lying between them. The CDR3 loop is CASRQTWYPTGNTGELFF. The CDR3 DNA reads as TGCGCCAGCAGACAAACGTGGTACCCAACCGGGAACACCGGGGAGCTGTTTTTT.

This rearrangement joins TRBV28 to TRBJ2-5; 12 nucleotides agree with TRBD2. With 5 bases clipped from V and 4 bases from J, the junction kept 8 bases outside the gene matches. The CDR3 runs 16 residues. Germline loops: CDR1 MDHEN, CDR2 SYDVKM. DNA of the CDR3: TGTGCCAGCAGTCCGACTAGCGGGGGAGCCCGAGAGACCCAGTACTTC. Translating it yields CASSPTSGGARETQYF.

This clonotype was seen a few times. The chain has TRBV5-1 and TRBJ1-2, with D perhaps TRBD1 (6 bases). Trimming took 3 bases from V and 8 from J, leaving 14 bases between them. Germline lookup yields CDR1 SGHRS and CDR2 YFSETQ. This CDR3 comprises 13 residues. The CDR3 DNA reads TGCGCCAGCAGCTCCGCAGGGGACGGGGGCTACACCTTC. Translating it yields CASSSAGDGGYTF.

This clonotype was recorded a few times. The CDR3 here is CASSLSAAPNEKLFF. CDR3 nucleotides: TGTGCCAGCAGCTTATCGGCAGCCCCTAATGAAAAACTGTTTTTT. This chain joins TRBV7-9 and TRBJ1-4; D gene ambiguous. Germline CDR1 reads SEHNR; CDR2 reads FQNEAQ (reference sequence). V shed 2 bases and J shed 3 bases, with 10 bases lying between them. The CDR3 is 15 amino acids.

This clonotype came up a few times. This rearrangement joins TRBV7-3 to TRBJ1-1; the D gene is possibly TRBD1 (6 bases). The CDR3 totals 14 residues. Germline CDR1 SGHTA, CDR2 FQGTGA. V dropped 5 bases and J dropped 6 bases, with 16 bases sitting between them. CDR3 bases: TGTGCCAGCAGCCCTAACAGGGAAAGTTCTGAAGCTTTCTTT. Translation gives CASSPNRESSEAFF.

The table lists this clonotype with a few counts. The rearrangement uses TRBV16 and TRBJ2-7; D unresolved. Trimming shortened V by 2 bases and J by 3 bases, and 8 bases separated the two germline ends. Per the germline V gene, CDR1 is KGHSY and CDR2 is FQNENV. The CDR3 totals 13 residues. CDR3 in amino acids: CASSQLADYEQYV. The CDR3 DNA sequence: TGTGCCAGCAGCCAACTTGCGGACTACGAGCAGTACGTC.

The V and J genes are TRBV27 and TRBJ1-1; TRBD1 aligns across 8 bases. J was trimmed by 5 bases and V by 4 bases; bases with no gene match: 6. Germline CDR1 reads MNHEY; CDR2 reads SMNVEV (reference sequence). The CDR3 totals 14 residues. The CDR3 region is CASSWTGMVTEAFF. The CDR3, as DNA: TGTGCCAGCAGTTGGACAGGGATGGTTACTGAAGCTTTCTTT.

The table lists this clonotype with a few counts. The V call is TRBV18, the J call TRBJ1-2; no firm D call. Germline assignment: CDR1 KGHSH and CDR2 LQKENI. V lost 2 bases to trimming and J lost 7 bases, with 11 bases between them. The CDR3 is made up of 13 amino acids. For the CDR3, the DNA is TGTGCCAGCTCACCAGGGAGGTTAAGTGGCTACACCTTC. Protein sequence: CASSPGRLSGYTF.

Many counts were recorded for this clonotype. CDR3: CASSLNRDEQFF. The DNA for the CDR3 is TGTGCCAGCAGCTTAAACAGGGATGAGCAGTTCTTC. The chain uses TRBV7-2 and TRBJ2-1; maybe TRBD1 (6 bases). Trimming removed 2 bases at V and 8 bases at J, with 7 bases between. The CDR3 is made up of 12 amino acids. Germline lookup yields CDR1 SGHTA and CDR2 FQGNSA.

This clonotype was detected a few times. The chain joins TRBV9 to TRBJ2-6; D not certain. CDR3 length: 17 residues. Germline V gives CDR1 SGDLS, CDR2 YYNGEE. V was shortened by 3 bases and J by 0 bases, with 13 bases between the two germline ends. CDR3 loop: CASSAHLDRSGANVLTF. The CDR3 bases are TGTGCCAGCAGCGCCCATTTGGACCGCTCTGGGGCCAACGTCCTGACTTTC. Drawing the rest from reference TRBV9 and TRBJ2-6, the complete variable domain is DSGVTQTPKHLITATGQRVTLRCSPRSGDLSVYWYQQSLDQGLQFLIQYYNGEERAKGNILERFSAQQFPDLHSELNLSSLELGDSALYFCASSAHLDRSGANVLTFGAGSRLTVL.

The chain recombines TRBV5-1 with TRBJ1-6, with D possibly being TRBD1 (5 bases). With 0 bases removed from V and 11 bases from J, the gap between germline ends came to 9 bases. CDR3 size: 13 residues. Germline loops: CDR1 SGHRS, CDR2 YFSETQ. The DNA for the CDR3 is TGCGCCAGCAGCTTGGTCCCGGGGGCACCCCTCCACTTT. As protein: CASSLVPGAPLHF.

This clonotype was recorded at least ten times. The gene calls are TRBV6-5 and TRBJ1-2; 8 positions agree with TRBD1. V was clipped by 2 bases and J by 0 bases; unmatched bases: 8. This CDR3 comprises 17 residues. Germline V gives CDR1 MNHEY, CDR2 SVGAGI. DNA of the CDR3: TGTGCCAGCAGTTACAAAAGGGACAGGCAAGCTAACTATGGCTACACCTTC. It specifies CASSYKRDRQANYGYTF.

V and J are TRBV20-1 and TRBJ2-1; a possible D gene is TRBD2 (7 bases). The germline V gene has CDR1 DFQATT and CDR2 SNEGSKA (reference sequence). The V gene lost 1 base and the J gene lost 5 bases, with 15 bases spanning the gap. There are 15 residues in the CDR3. The CDR3 is CSARGWGGEHNEQFF. In nucleotides, the CDR3 is TGCAGTGCTAGAGGGTGGGGGGGCGAACACAATGAGCAGTTCTTC.

The chain links TRBV3-1 to TRBJ1-4; D is possibly TRBD1 (6 bases). This CDR3 region has 16 residues. Germline V lookup: CDR1 LGHDT, CDR2 YNNKEL (reference sequence). V lost 6 bases, J lost 7 bases, and 21 bases lay in between. The CDR3 DNA is TGTGCCAGCAGTCCGGGACACCCCAATCGCGTTGAAAAACTGTTTTTT. This gives the protein CASSPGHPNRVEKLFF.

This clonotype was found a few times. This sequence joins TRBV3-1 and TRBJ2-1, with 9 positions matching TRBD1. The CDR3 has 14 amino acids. Trimming removed 4 bases from V and 7 bases from J; junction bases left unmatched: 5. From germline, CDR1 is LGHDT and CDR2 YNNKEL (reference sequence). CDR3 in DNA: TGTGCCAGCAGCCCTCGGACAGGGGCAAATGAGCAGTTCTTC. As protein: CASSPRTGANEQFF.

This clonotype was seen a single time. The rearrangement uses TRBV7-2 and TRBJ2-3; no clear D gene. Germline CDR1 reads SGHTA; CDR2 reads FQGNSA. V was cut by 9 bases and J by 6 bases, with 10 bases left in between. The CDR3 runs to 11 residues. The CDR3, as DNA: TGTGCCAGTCAAGTAGGGGATACGCAGTATTTT. Its protein product is CASQVGDTQYF.

This clonotype was picked up a small number of times. V is TRBV12-3 or TRBV12-4 and J is TRBJ1-6; a weak D match, TRBD1 (5 bases). Between the trimmed V and J ends, which lost 3 bases and 6 bases, there was a span of 6 bases. The CDR3 is 13 amino acids. CDR3 in amino acids: CASSLRGNSPLHF. The DNA for the CDR3 is TGTGCCAGCAGTTTGAGGGGTAATTCACCCCTCCACTTT.

The genes are TRBV5-1 and TRBJ1-5; TRBD1 agrees at 7 bases. With V trimmed by 5 bases and J by 0 bases, 5 bases remained unmatched. This CDR3 contains 15 residues. Per germline, CDR1 SGHRS and CDR2 YFSETQ. The CDR3 nucleotides read TGCGCCAGCAGTTCACAGGGGTATAGCAATCAGCCCCAGCATTTT. Translating it yields CASSSQGYSNQPQHF.

The table lists this clonotype with a few counts. The rearrangement joins TRBV7-9 to TRBJ1-5, with D possibly being TRBD1 (5 bases). The CDR3 loop spans 13 amino acids. Between the trimmed V and J ends, which lost 5 bases and 9 bases, there was a span of 14 bases. CDR1 and CDR2 from the germline V gene are SEHNR and FQNEAQ (reference sequence). The CDR3 bases are TGTGCCAGCAGCAGGGACGGTGACCGGCCCCAGCATTTT. Its translation: CASSRDGDRPQHF.

This clonotype was counted between two and nine times. The rearrangement joins TRBV13 to TRBJ2-6, with 7 nucleotides matching TRBD2. This CDR3 spans 19 amino acids. V dropped 7 bases and J dropped 0; count of bases not matched to a gene: 15. In germline, CDR1 is PRHDT, CDR2 FYEKMQ (reference sequence). CDR3 bases: TGTGCCAGCAAAGGAAGATGGGACTATCGGGGCTCTGGGGCCAACGTCCTGACTTTC. Its protein product is CASKGRWDYRGSGANVLTF.

The V call is TRBV7-2, the J call TRBJ2-2; no firm D call. The CDR3 consists of 14 residues. Germline CDR1 and CDR2: SGHTA and FQGNSA. The V end lost 2 bases, the J end lost 4 bases, and 8 bases lay between the germline ends. The CDR3 DNA sequence: TGTGCCAGCAGCTTAACCGCTTTCACCGGGGAGCTGTTTTTT. Its protein is CASSLTAFTGELFF.

This clonotype has more than one count but fewer than ten. The chain combines TRBV6-5 with TRBJ1-2; TRBD1 is a possible D gene (6 bases). Germline assignment: CDR1 MNHEY and CDR2 SVGAGI. Trimming removed 4 bases from V and 4 bases from J, with 19 bases in between. This CDR3 comprises 16 residues. CDR3 sequence: CASSFRRGGAGYGYTF. The CDR3 coding sequence is TGTGCCAGCAGTTTCCGTCGTGGGGGGGCTGGCTATGGCTACACCTTC.

In its sample, this clonotype was seen a few times. The gene calls are TRBV3-1 and TRBJ2-7; the match to TRBD1 covers 9 bases. Germline values: CDR1 LGHDT, CDR2 YNNKEL (reference sequence). J gave up 2 bases and V 3 bases, and 2 bases lay outside the gene matches. The CDR3 has 14 amino acids. The DNA of the CDR3 is TGTGCCAGCAGCCACTGGGACAGGGCCTACGAGCAGTACTTC. It encodes CASSHWDRAYEQYF.

The rearrangement links TRBV18 to TRBJ2-1; 12 bases agree with TRBD2. The germline V gene has CDR1 KGHSH and CDR2 LQKENI. The junction had 7 bases not matched to a gene; V was cut back by 6 bases and J by 4 bases. CDR3 length: 16 residues. CDR3 region: CASSPGLAGNYNEQFF. CDR3 sequence (DNA): TGTGCCAGCTCGCCTGGACTAGCGGGGAATTACAATGAGCAGTTCTTC. The full variable domain, with the rest looked up from reference TRBV18 and TRBJ2-1, is NAGVMQNPRHLVRRRGQEARLRCSPMKGHSHVYWYRQLPEEGLKFMVYLQKENIIDESGMPKERFSAEFPKEGPSILRIQQVVRGDSAAYFCASSPGLAGNYNEQFFGPGTRLTVL.

CDR3 DNA sequence: TGTGCCAGCAGCTTAGTATCGGGTGGTGAGCAGTTCTTC. This sequence encodes CASSLVSGGEQFF. The chain joins TRBV7-9 to TRBJ2-1, with D uncertain. CDR3 length: 13 residues. The ends were cut back, 1 base at V and 9 bases at J, with 10 bases in the middle. Germline lookup yields CDR1 SEHNR and CDR2 FQNEAQ (reference sequence).

In this sample, this clonotype turned up a few times. The chain has TRBV10-3 and TRBJ2-1; the D gene is possibly TRBD1 (6 bases). Trimming removed 6 bases at V and 9 bases at J, with 15 bases between. The CDR3 extends over 13 amino acids. Germline V gene sequence: CDR1 ENHRY, CDR2 SYGVKD. The CDR3 loop reads CAIRDRDTSEQFF. The CDR3, as DNA: TGTGCCATCAGGGACAGAGATACGAGTGAGCAGTTCTTC.

This clonotype was detected a few times. The chain is built from TRBV4-1 and TRBJ1-1; 9 bases line up with TRBD1. V shed 6 bases and J 7 bases; nucleotides not matched to a gene: 9. The length of the CDR3 is 14 residues. Germline-derived CDR1 and CDR2 are MGHRA and YSYEKL. The CDR3 DNA follows: TGCGCCAGCAGGCTCGGGACAGGGTCTAATGAAGCTTTCTTT. As protein: CASRLGTGSNEAFF.

The CDR3 sequence: CASSYSAGSYNEQFF. The CDR3 DNA reads TGTGCCAGCAGTTACTCGGCGGGGTCGTACAATGAGCAGTTCTTC. The chain combines TRBV6-5 with TRBJ2-1, with a tentative D call TRBD2 (6 bases). CDR3 length: 15 amino acids. The V gene's germline CDR1 is MNHEY and CDR2 SVGAGI. V dropped 0 bases and J dropped 4 bases, with 10 bases sitting between them.

V usage is TRBV2 and J usage is TRBJ2-7; TRBD1 matches at 10 bases. The CDR3 has 14 residues. Trimming removed 7 bases from V and 3 bases from J; junction bases left unmatched: 6. Germline values: CDR1 SNHLY, CDR2 FYNNEI. DNA of the CDR3: TGTGCCAGCAACGGACAGGGGGTAAACTACGAGCAGTACTTC. This encodes CASNGQGVNYEQYF.

V gene TRBV7-3 combines with J gene TRBJ2-3, with 10 bases lining up with TRBD2. J gave up 9 bases and V 5 bases, and 11 bases lay outside the gene matches. The CDR3 loop spans 15 amino acids. Germline assignment: CDR1 SGHTA and CDR2 FQGTGA. In nucleotides, the CDR3 is TGTGCCAGCAGCCCAGAACTAGCGGGGAGCTCCACGCAGTATTTT. This gives the protein CASSPELAGSSTQYF.

This clonotype was recorded many times. This chain connects TRBV7-9 to TRBJ2-3, with D maybe TRBD1 (6 bases). Germline assignment: CDR1 SEHNR and CDR2 FQNEAQ (reference sequence). V lost 5 bases, J lost 3 bases, and 12 bases lay in between. The CDR3 has 14 residues. The CDR3 nucleotides are TGTGCCAGCAGCCTAACAGGGTCAACAGATACGCAGTATTTT. Amino acids: CASSLTGSTDTQYF.

The chain joins TRBV12-3 or TRBV12-4 to TRBJ1-5; D gene unclear. The CDR3 spans 16 residues. V lost 3 bases and J lost 0, with 12 bases in between. The CDR3 spells CASSFSPAYSNQPQHF. The CDR3 DNA reads TGTGCCAGCAGTTTCTCACCTGCTTATAGCAATCAGCCCCAGCATTTT.